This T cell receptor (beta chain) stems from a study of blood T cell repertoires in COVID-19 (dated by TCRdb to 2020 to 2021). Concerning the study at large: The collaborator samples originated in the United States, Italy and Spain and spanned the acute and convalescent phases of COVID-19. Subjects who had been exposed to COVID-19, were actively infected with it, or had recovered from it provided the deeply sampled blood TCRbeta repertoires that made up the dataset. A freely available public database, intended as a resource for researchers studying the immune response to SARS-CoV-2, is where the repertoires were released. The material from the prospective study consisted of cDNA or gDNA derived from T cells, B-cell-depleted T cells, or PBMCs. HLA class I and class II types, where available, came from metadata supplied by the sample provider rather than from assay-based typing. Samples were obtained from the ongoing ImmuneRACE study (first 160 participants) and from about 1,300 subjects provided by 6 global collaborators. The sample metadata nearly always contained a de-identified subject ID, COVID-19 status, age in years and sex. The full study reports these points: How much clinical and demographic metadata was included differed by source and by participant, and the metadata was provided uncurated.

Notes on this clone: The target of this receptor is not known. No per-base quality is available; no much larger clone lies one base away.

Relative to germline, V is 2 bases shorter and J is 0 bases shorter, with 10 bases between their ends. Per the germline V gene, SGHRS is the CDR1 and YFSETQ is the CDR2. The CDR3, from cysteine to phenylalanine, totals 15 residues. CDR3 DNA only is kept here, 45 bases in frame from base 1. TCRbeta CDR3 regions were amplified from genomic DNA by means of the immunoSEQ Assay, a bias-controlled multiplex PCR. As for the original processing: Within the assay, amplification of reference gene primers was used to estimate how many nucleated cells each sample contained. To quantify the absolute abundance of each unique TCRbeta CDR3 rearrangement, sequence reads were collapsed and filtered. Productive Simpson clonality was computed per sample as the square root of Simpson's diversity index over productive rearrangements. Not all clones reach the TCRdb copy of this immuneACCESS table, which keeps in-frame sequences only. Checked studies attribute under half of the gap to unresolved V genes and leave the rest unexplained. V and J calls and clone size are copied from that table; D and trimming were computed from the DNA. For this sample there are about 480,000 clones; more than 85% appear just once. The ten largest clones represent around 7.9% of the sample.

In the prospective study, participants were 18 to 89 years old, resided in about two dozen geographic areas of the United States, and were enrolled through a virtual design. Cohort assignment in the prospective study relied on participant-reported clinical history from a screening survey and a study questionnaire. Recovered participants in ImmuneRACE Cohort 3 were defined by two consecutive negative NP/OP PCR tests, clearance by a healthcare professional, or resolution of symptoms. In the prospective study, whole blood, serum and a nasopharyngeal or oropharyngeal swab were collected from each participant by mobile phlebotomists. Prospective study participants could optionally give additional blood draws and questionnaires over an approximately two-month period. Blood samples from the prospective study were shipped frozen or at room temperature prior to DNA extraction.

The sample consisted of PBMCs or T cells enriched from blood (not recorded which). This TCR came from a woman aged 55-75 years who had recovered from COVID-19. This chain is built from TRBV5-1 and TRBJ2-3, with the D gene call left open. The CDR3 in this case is CASSFVMGSTDTQYF. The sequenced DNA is TGCGCCAGCAGCTTCGTGATGGGCAGCACAGATACGCAGTATTTT.